The TCR beta chain described here comes from a study of regulatory T cells in long-lasting Graves disease. In its sample, this clonotype was seen many times. No antigen is known for it. This CDR3 spans 14 amino acids. V was clipped by 6 bases and J by 3 bases; unmatched bases: 7. Study-wide points: The study found TRBV28, TRBJ1-2 and TRBJ2-5 favored in persistent disease.

Time point noted: persistent/refractory GD, antithyroid drugs over 5 years with positive TRAb. The TCR library used RNA extracted from PBMCs. It was American Thyroid Association guidelines that determined Graves' disease diagnosis. Patient provenance is recorded as an endocrinology department in Xi'an, China. Building the TCR beta libraries relied on iRepertoire HTBI primers, and CDR3 regions underwent Arm-PCR. A single record per CDR3 protein comes from TCRdb applying MiXCR to the multiplex PCR reads. The top ten clones hold under 25% of a sample with about 400,000 distinct CDR3 sequences, less than 25% of them seen once.

The TCR comes from a female donor with Graves disease. This specimen was peripheral blood mononuclear cells (PBMCs), taken when the disease was refractory, from a patient treated with antithyroid drugs. This sequence joins TRBV12-3 or TRBV12-4 and TRBJ2-7; 8 nucleotides agree with TRBD1. Here the CDR3 reads CASSTRDRHYEQYF. The CDR3 nucleotides are TGTGCCAGCAGCACCCGGGACAGGCACTACGAGCAGTACTTC.